This T cell receptor (beta chain) was documented in a study of cytomegalovirus exposure and HLA in healthy donors. The study's findings and limits: HLA alleles showed associations with some 15,000 TCR beta sequences in a later analysis, at a 0.05 false discovery rate. In a later analysis, HLA-C alleles had the fewest associated TCRs, DRB1 alleles the most.

Note on this clone: Its antigen is currently unknown.

The PCR employed 60 Vbeta primers together with 13 Jbeta primers. Repertoires were generated with immunoSEQ multiplex PCR, while TCRdb's copy carries only in-frame clones and drops some. The sample shows 95,000 to 100,000 clones, around 77% of them seen only once. The CDR3 consists of 17 residues. CDR1 is SGDLS and CDR2 is YYNGEE in the germline V gene. V gave up 0 bases and J gave up 1 base; unmatched junction bases: 9. V usage is TRBV9 and J usage is TRBJ1-1, with 7 bases identical to TRBD1. Sequences were obtained from PBMCs. The receptor comes from a female donor in good health and CMV-seronegative. This chain's CDR3 is CASSVGTGKRWNTEAFF. For the CDR3, the DNA is TGTGCCAGCAGCGTAGGGACAGGAAAAAGGTGGAACACTGAAGCTTTCTTT.